These 16 T cell receptor beta chains originate from one sample sequenced in a study of monozygotic twins with inflammatory bowel disease. TCRdb reprocessed the 5' RACE reads, keeping one entry per CDR3 protein, no DNA. The sample includes 350,000 to 500,000 distinct CDR3 sequences. The source material was blood. These TCRs come from a human donor with ulcerative colitis or Crohn's disease, or a healthy co-twin of an affected twin (not recorded which).

The chain's CDR3 is CSARKGGSLSYEQYF. The chain employs TRBV20-1 and TRBJ2-7; TCRdb calls TRBD1, which cannot be checked without DNA. CDR1 is DFQATT and CDR2 is SNEGSKA in the germline V gene (reference sequence). The CDR3 contains 15 residues.

The gene calls are TRBV6-2 or TRBV6-3 and TRBJ1-2. Germline CDR1 MNHEY, CDR2 SVGEGT. The CDR3 sequence is 17 residues long. CDR3: CASSYSNSGRSIYGYTF.

This rearrangement joins TRBV6-5 to TRBJ1-1; TCRdb outputs TRBD1, but without DNA this stays unchecked. The CDR3 is 15 residues long. From germline, CDR1 is MNHEY and CDR2 SVGAGI. The CDR3 here is CASSYFSGKNTEAFF.

V and J are TRBV30 and TRBJ1-6; TCRdb indicates TRBD1, and absent DNA this call remains unverified. The length of the CDR3 is 14 residues. Germline lookup yields CDR1 GTSNPN and CDR2 SVGIG (reference sequence). The CDR3: CAWRGVTGNSPLHF.

The chain uses TRBV5-1 and TRBJ1-5. The CDR3 covers 14 residues. CDR1 and CDR2 from the germline V gene are SGHRS and YFSETQ. The CDR3: CASSESGGDQPQHF.

This chain uses TRBV5-1 with TRBJ2-1; TCRdb outputs TRBD2, but without DNA this stays unchecked. The CDR3 has 12 amino acids. CDR1 and CDR2 (germline): SGHRS, YFSETQ. The chain's CDR3 is CASSLRENEQFF.

The J gene is TRBJ1-1, the V gene TRBV10-3; without DNA, the TCRdb call of TRBD1 cannot be checked. Per germline, CDR1 ENHRY and CDR2 SYGVKD. The CDR3 spans 18 residues. CDR3 sequence reads: CAISESPGTGPMNTEAFF.

The genes are TRBV7-2 and TRBJ2-3; TCRdb designates TRBD1, a call that cannot be tested without DNA. The CDR3 is 15 residues long. CDR1 and CDR2 from the germline V gene are SGHTA and FQGNSA. Here the CDR3 reads CASSQKAGRGDTQYF.

This chain links TRBV2 with TRBJ2-1; TCRdb returns TRBD1, unconfirmable since there is no DNA. From germline, CDR1 is SNHLY and CDR2 FYNNEI. The CDR3 loop spans 15 amino acids. This CDR3 reads CASSEVGGQLSEQFF.

The rearrangement uses TRBV7-8 and TRBJ1-5. The CDR3 has 16 residues. The germline gives CDR1 SGHVS, CDR2 FQNEAQ. CDR3 sequence reads: CASSSEGFYSNQPQHF.

V and J are TRBV29-1 and TRBJ2-3; TCRdb names TRBD1, which stays unverified in the absence of DNA. Per germline, CDR1 SQVTM and CDR2 ANQGSEA. The CDR3 consists of 12 residues. CDR3 amino acids: CSEMTGADTQYF.

V gene TRBV6-2 or TRBV6-3 combines with J gene TRBJ1-1. The CDR3 has 15 amino acids. Germline V gives CDR1 MNHEY, CDR2 SVGEGT. This CDR3 is CASSYYQIGYTEAFF.

The chain couples TRBV7-2 to TRBJ1-5. The CDR3 is made up of 13 amino acids. Per the germline V gene, CDR1 is SGHTA and CDR2 is FQGNSA. The CDR3: CASSPRQGQPQHF.

The V call is TRBV29-1, the J call TRBJ2-3; the D call from TCRdb, TRBD2, cannot be confirmed without DNA. This CDR3 has 15 residues. Germline-derived CDR1 and CDR2 are SQVTM and ANQGSEA. The CDR3 loop is CSVEPAGEGTDTQYF.

This chain links TRBV27 with TRBJ1-1. Germline CDR1 reads MNHEY; CDR2 reads SMNVEV (reference sequence). The CDR3 runs 15 residues. CDR3 sequence reads: CASSSSTVMNTEAFF.

The genes are TRBV7-9 and TRBJ1-4. CDR1 and CDR2 from the germline V gene are SEHNR and FQNEAQ (reference sequence). The CDR3 has 15 amino acids. The CDR3: CASTLLGRGGEKLFF.